This T cell receptor beta chain comes out of a study of control samples from healthy donors and cancer patients. Sequenced by immunoSEQ multiplex PCR; TCRdb stores in-frame clones only, minus some. The repertoire holds roughly 100,000 clones, with around nine tenths as singletons. Deletions cut 6 bases from V and 5 bases from J, with 19 bases between. Germline V gene sequence: CDR1 MGHRA, CDR2 YSYEKL. The CDR3 runs to 15 residues. The V gene is TRBV4-1, the J gene TRBJ2-5; D remains ambiguous. This clonotype originated in a man younger than 40 in good health. Sequencing input: blood. CDR3 nucleotide sequence: TGCGCCAGCAGTCTTGTGGTTGGTTGGACGGAGACCCAGTACTTC. Translated: CASSLVVGWTETQYF.